Described below is a single T cell receptor beta chain sequence and its context. Trimming cost V 5 bases and J 1 base; bases outside gene matches: 6. This CDR3 has 16 amino acids. Germline V gene sequence: CDR1 MNHEY, CDR2 SMNVEV (reference sequence). Profiled with immunoSEQ multiplex PCR; TCRdb holds only in-frame clones, not every one. The data show tens of thousands of clones, with roughly nine tenths seen just once and roughly 2.9% held by the top ten. The data derive from a study of neoadjuvant anti-PD-1 for oral cavity cancer. Whole-study context: Most patients had three to four biweekly doses of 3 mg/kg nivolumab before resection. Around day 43, patients without progression received a fourth nivolumab dose before surgery.

Indicated time point: after neoadjuvant nivolumab, at surgical resection. The rearrangement joins TRBV27 to TRBJ1-2, with 11 nucleotides matching TRBD1. The material sequenced was PBMCs, taken after nivolumab (anti-PD-1) treatment. This receptor was identified in a person aged 35-79 years with oral cavity squamous cell carcinoma. The CDR3 loop is CASSPRTGGRNYGYTF. CDR3 nucleotide sequence: TGTGCCAGCAGTCCCCGGACAGGGGGCCGTAACTATGGCTACACCTTC.